This T cell receptor beta chain was identified in a study of blood T cell repertoires in COVID-19. About the research overall: Material from acute and convalescent COVID-19 was sourced from the United States, Italy and Spain. Sample material is recorded as cDNA or gDNA derived from T cells, B-cell-depleted T cells, or PBMCs.

In the original processing: Amplification from reference gene primers served as the basis for estimated nucleated cell counts. The method was immunoSEQ multiplex PCR; TCRdb's version includes in-frame clones alone and lacks a portion of them. V and J calls and clone size are copied from that table; D and trimming were computed from the DNA. Among 100,000 or so clones listed, approximately 80% were seen once. Losses at the gene ends were 3 bases for V and 2 bases for J; bases not matched to a gene: 9. The CDR3 is 18 residues long. The germline gives CDR1 MGHDK, CDR2 SYGVNS. Sample: peripheral blood. The TCR sequence derives from a human donor in a cohort sampled during active COVID-19. The genes are TRBV25-1 and TRBJ2-2, with 10 bases aligning to TRBD1. In nucleotides, the CDR3 is TGTGCCAGCAGTGACTGGGGGGGGGACAGGGGAAACACCGGGGAGCTGTTTTTT. This encodes CASSDWGGDRGNTGELFF.